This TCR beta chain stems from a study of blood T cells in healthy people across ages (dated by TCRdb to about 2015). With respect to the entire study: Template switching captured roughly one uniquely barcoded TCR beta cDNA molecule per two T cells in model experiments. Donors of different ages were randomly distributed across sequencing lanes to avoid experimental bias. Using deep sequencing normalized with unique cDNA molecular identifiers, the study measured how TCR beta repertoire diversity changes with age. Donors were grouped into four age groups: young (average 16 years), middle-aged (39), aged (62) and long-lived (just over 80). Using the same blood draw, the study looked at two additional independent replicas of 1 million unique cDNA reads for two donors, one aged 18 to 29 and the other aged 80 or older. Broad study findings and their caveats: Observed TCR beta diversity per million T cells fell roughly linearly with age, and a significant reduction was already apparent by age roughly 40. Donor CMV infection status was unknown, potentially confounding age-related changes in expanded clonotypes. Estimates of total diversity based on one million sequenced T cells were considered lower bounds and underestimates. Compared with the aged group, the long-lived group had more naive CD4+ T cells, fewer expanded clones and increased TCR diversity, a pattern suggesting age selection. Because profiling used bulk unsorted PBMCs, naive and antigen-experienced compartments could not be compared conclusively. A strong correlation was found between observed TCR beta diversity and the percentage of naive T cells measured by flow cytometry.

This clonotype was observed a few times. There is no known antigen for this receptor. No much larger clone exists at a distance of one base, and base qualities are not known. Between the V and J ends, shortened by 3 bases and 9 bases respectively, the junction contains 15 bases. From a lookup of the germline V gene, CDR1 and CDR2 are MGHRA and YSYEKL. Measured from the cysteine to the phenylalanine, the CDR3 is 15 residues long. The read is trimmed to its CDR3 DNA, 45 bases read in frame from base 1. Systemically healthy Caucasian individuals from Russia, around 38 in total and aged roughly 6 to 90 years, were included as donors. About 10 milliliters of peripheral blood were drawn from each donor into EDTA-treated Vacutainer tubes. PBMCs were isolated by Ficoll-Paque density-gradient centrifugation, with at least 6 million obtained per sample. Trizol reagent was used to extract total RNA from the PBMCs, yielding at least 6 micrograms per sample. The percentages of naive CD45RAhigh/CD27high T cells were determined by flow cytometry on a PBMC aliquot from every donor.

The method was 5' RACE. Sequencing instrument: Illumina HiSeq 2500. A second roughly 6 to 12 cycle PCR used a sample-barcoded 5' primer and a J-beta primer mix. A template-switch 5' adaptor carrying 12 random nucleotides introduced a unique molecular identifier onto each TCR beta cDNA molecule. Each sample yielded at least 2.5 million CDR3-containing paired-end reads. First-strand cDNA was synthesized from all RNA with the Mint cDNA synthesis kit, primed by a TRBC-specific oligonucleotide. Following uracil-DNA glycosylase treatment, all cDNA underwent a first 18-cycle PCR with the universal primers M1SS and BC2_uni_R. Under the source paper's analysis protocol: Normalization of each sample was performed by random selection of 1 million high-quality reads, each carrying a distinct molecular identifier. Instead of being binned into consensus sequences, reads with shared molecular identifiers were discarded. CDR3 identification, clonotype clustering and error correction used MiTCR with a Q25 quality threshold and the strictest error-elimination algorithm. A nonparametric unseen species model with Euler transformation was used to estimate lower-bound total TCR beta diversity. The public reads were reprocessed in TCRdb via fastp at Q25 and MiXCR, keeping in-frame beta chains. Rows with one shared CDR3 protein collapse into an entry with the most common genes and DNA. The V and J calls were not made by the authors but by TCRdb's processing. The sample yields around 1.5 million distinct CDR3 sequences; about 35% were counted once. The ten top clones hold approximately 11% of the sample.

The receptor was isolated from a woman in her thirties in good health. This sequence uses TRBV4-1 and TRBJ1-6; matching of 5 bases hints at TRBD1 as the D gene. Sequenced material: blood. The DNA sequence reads TGCGCCAGCAGCCAGGGGGGACTCCGACCTTCACCCCTCCACTTT. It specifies CASSQGGLRPSPLHF.